This T cell receptor (beta chain) was found in a study of T cell responses to AZD1222 COVID-19 vaccine (dated by TCRdb to the early 2020s). Regarding the study in general: TCR sequencing was performed for over 230 trial participants, of whom some 200 were given two doses of AZD1222 and approximately 25 were given two doses of MenACWY control vaccine. Enrollment into the trials was organized by age into subgroups of 18-55, 56-69 and 70-plus years, and those subgroups contained roughly 150, 30 and 60 TCR-sequenced participants, respectively. The paper's findings and limits, for the study overall: Epitopes outside the regions mutated in the B.1.351 and B.1.1.7 variants were reportedly recognized by nearly half of the unique spike-specific TCRs. Because no day 14 peak-response samples were available, repertoires were characterized only after the peak T cell response. The vaccine-associated CD4 TCRs covered the entire spike protein, and the dominant responses fell in regions 160-218 and 743-854. Participants were mostly white British and included more females than males, and it was suggested by the authors that clonal diversity may have been underestimated. Spike-specific TCR breadth and depth rose significantly after two AZD1222 doses compared with day 0 and with MenACWY recipients. In the small 56-69-year group, the increase in depth fell short of significance, most likely because of low power. Only five to seven AZD1222 recipients were SARS-CoV-2 seropositive at baseline, limiting conclusions about previously exposed vaccinees.

The CDR3 regions of human TCRbeta chains were subjected to immunosequencing. In the source study's methods: TCRs in the repertoires were compared against a reference library of SARS-CoV-2-specific TCRs that had been generated with the MIRA antigen-specificity platform. Breadth meant the fraction of unique TCRs that were SARS-CoV-2-associated, whereas depth meant the fraction of total T cells that were SARS-CoV-2-associated. Using the MIRA data, each spike-specific TCR was mapped to the spike region that the TCR reacts to and placed in a CD4 or CD8 class. Log10-transformed breadth and depth values were compared by one-way ANOVA with Sidak's multiple comparisons tests. TCRdb's version of the immuneACCESS table is confined to in-frame rearrangements and falls short of the full clone set. An unresolved V gene accounts for under half of the shortfall where checked; the remainder is of unknown origin. Clonal size and the V and J genes are those of that table, whereas D and trimming came from the DNA. This sample holds about 140,000 clones; 88% were observed only once. The top ten clonotypes cover 3.1% of the sample.

This specimen's time point label, per the study, means: about 28 days (+/-7) after the second vaccine dose. AZD1222 recipients given second doses at about 4 weeks or at about 12 weeks were pooled, since spike-specific TCR depth and breadth were not found to differ between the two schedules. The vaccinee samples were drawn from two UK trials, COV001 and COV002, one of which was a single-blind randomized controlled phase 2/3 trial testing AZD1222 (ChAdOx1 nCoV-19) in healthy adults. For TCRbeta chain sequencing, PBMC samples from trial participants were taken at day 0 and at day 28 after the second dose. On this clone itself: Its antigen is not yet known. No base quality values were provided; no much bigger clone lies one nucleotide off.

V drops 4 bases and J drops 5 bases, leaving 15 bases in between. CDR1 and CDR2 (SGHRS, YFSETQ) derive from the germline V gene. The CDR3 holds 14 amino acids from the cysteine to the phenylalanine. Kept here is only the CDR3 DNA, which spans 42 bases and is read in frame from base 1. The sequencing here drew on peripheral blood, taken 28 days after the second AZD1222 dose. The rearrangement joined TRBV5-1 to TRBJ2-5; the D gene assignment is ambiguous. The receptor was isolated from an adult who received the AZD1222 COVID-19 vaccine. The encoded CDR3 is CASSPPSVGETQYF. The nucleotide sequence is given as TGCGCCAGCAGCCCTCCGTCGGTGGGGGAGACCCAGTACTTC.